Each of the 8 T cell receptor beta chains below was sequenced from the same sample in a study of tumor-infiltrating lymphocytes in localized non-small cell lung cancer. Sequenced by immunoSEQ multiplex PCR; TCRdb stores in-frame clones only, minus some. The table shows 5,500 to 8,500 clones, with about 70% occurring only once. Material: uninvolved lung tissue not adjacent to the tumor. All receptors come from a human donor with non-small cell lung cancer.

The chain couples TRBV27 to TRBJ1-2; a weak D match, TRBD1 (5 bases). The CDR3 totals 13 residues. Trimming cost V 2 bases and J 2 bases, with 6 bases left between them. The germline V gene encodes CDR1 MNHEY and CDR2 SMNVEV (reference sequence). CDR3 sequence (DNA): TGTGCCAGCAGTTTAGGGGCGAACTATGGCTACACCTTC. Translating it yields CASSLGANYGYTF.

This CDR3 reads CASSQKGLSNEQYF. The CDR3 coding sequence is TGTGCCAGCTCACAGAAGGGACTTTCCAACGAGCAGTACTTC. This chain uses TRBV18 with TRBJ2-7; a possible D gene is TRBD2 (6 bases). Trimming pared 4 bases from V and 5 bases from J, leaving 15 bases between. CDR3 size: 14 residues. Per germline, CDR1 KGHSH and CDR2 LQKENI.

The chain employs TRBV19 and TRBJ1-5; TRBD1 agrees at 11 bases. Trimming cost V 7 bases and J 5 bases; bases outside gene matches: 10. The CDR3 loop spans 16 amino acids. The germline V gene has CDR1 LNHDA and CDR2 SQIVND (reference sequence). In nucleotides, the CDR3 is TGTGCCAGTACCCAGTGGGGGACAGGGGGGGATCAGCCCCAGCATTTT. Its protein product is CASTQWGTGGDQPQHF.

The V call is TRBV4-2, the J call TRBJ2-5; 8 bases fit TRBD1. The V gene's germline CDR1 is LGHNA and CDR2 YNFKEQ. J lost 3 bases, V lost 3 bases, and 6 bases had no gene match. This CDR3 comprises 15 residues. The CDR3 sequence: CASSQTGAKEETQYF. Here the CDR3 DNA reads TGTGCCAGCAGCCAGACAGGGGCGAAAGAAGAGACCCAGTACTTC.

V usage is TRBV10-3 and J usage is TRBJ2-2; perhaps TRBD2 as D (5 bases). The germline CDR1 and CDR2 sequences are ENHRY and SYGVKD. The CDR3 runs to 11 residues. V was trimmed by 11 bases and J by 9 bases, leaving 13 bases between them. The CDR3 coding sequence is TGTGCCTTCGGGGAAGCCCGGGAGCTGTTTTTT. Its protein is CAFGEARELFF.

The chain links TRBV18 to TRBJ1-1; D gene uncertain. This CDR3 spans 15 amino acids. Germline lookup yields CDR1 KGHSH and CDR2 LQKENI. The V end was cut by 3 bases, the J end by 4 bases, with 15 bases between. CDR3 coding DNA: TGTGCCAGCTCACCCGCGCCTCCAAGGGTCACTGAAGCTTTCTTT. Its protein product is CASSPAPPRVTEAFF.

The chain links TRBV6-5 to TRBJ2-1; 7 nucleotides match TRBD1. J lost 4 bases, V lost 7 bases, and 4 bases had no gene match. Per the germline V gene, CDR1 is MNHEY and CDR2 is SVGAGI. The CDR3 loop spans 13 amino acids. The CDR3 spells CASTGTVYNEQFF. CDR3 DNA: TGTGCCAGCACCGGGACAGTGTACAATGAGCAGTTCTTC.

The CDR3 bases are TGTGCCAGCAGCTTGGGGGGAGTTGAAGCTTTCTTT. As protein: CASSLGGVEAFF. The chain couples TRBV5-6 to TRBJ1-1, with no clear D. The CDR3 runs to 12 residues. V was trimmed by 0 bases and J by 7 bases, leaving 7 bases between them. Germline CDR1 and CDR2: SGHDT and YYEEEE.